Sequencing of this T cell receptor (beta chain) was carried out in a study of T cells in Graves' hyperthyroidism and ophthalmopathy. Overall study context: Sampling of peripheral blood happened at initial diagnosis, prior to any treatment.

What was amplified from RNA transcripts were TCR beta CDR3 regions. When the TCR CDR3 underwent first-round RT-PCR, the HTBI primer set was used. MiXCR was run by TCRdb on the multiplex PCR reads, yielding one entry per CDR3 protein. The sample has about 400,000 distinct CDR3 sequences, around 15% seen once. A patient was excluded if there was uncontrolled infection, other autoimmune disease, pregnancy or lactation. With respect to this clonotype: As yet, its antigen is unknown. The DNA is left out, because the CDR3 cannot be placed on it with certainty; the CDR3 is given as TCRdb lists it.

CDR1 is MGHDK, CDR2 SYGVNS, per germline. The CDR3 extends over 15 residues, inclusive of both ends. Whole-study findings and limits: Ophthalmopathy was predicted by the model a median of 6.5 months ahead of onset. A model of 13 V-J features distinguished ophthalmopathy from stable hyperthyroidism.

The chain is built from TRBV25-1 and TRBJ1-1; TRBD1, the table's D call, was not compared with the DNA. The sequence derives from a man aged 45 to 65 with Graves' ophthalmopathy. What was sequenced was blood. CDR3 sequence: CASSDFRGLNTEAFF.